The 22 T cell receptor beta chains given below trace back to one sample, sequenced in a study of blood T cell repertoires in COVID-19. The method was immunoSEQ multiplex PCR; TCRdb's version includes in-frame clones alone and lacks a portion of them. Here the sample spans fewer than 200,000 clones, around 83% being singletons. The specimen was PBMCs or T cells enriched from blood (not recorded which). The receptor set was obtained from a man aged 50 to 60 who had recovered from COVID-19.

The chain couples TRBV19 to TRBJ1-4; TRBD1 matches 7 bases. The V gene end was trimmed by 6 bases and the J gene end by 3 bases; junction bases not matched to a gene: 4. This CDR3 has 14 amino acids. CDR1 is LNHDA, CDR2 SQIVND, per germline (reference sequence). The CDR3, as DNA: TGTGCCAGTAGGCTGACAGGGTCTAATGAAAAACTGTTTTTT. Translated, it gives CASRLTGSNEKLFF. The full variable domain, rest sourced from reference TRBV19 and TRBJ1-4, is DGGITQSPKYLFRKEGQNVTLSCEQNLNHDAMYWYRQDPGQGLRLIYYSQIVNDFQKGDIAEGYSVSREKKESFPLTVTSAQKNPTAFYLCASRLTGSNEKLFFGSGTQLSVL.

Notes on this clone: The sample holds other DNA sequences that translate to the same CDR3. J is TRBJ2-2 and V is TRBV9; TRBD2 might be the D (6 bases). Germline CDR1 reads SGDLS; CDR2 reads YYNGEE. The CDR3 totals 15 residues. Trimming stripped 0 bases from V and 4 bases from J, with 10 bases between. The CDR3 region is CASSVGQEGTGELFF. In DNA form, the CDR3 reads TGTGCCAGCAGCGTAGGTCAGGAGGGCACCGGGGAGCTGTTTTTT.

This clone occurred once. The chain has TRBV6-1 and TRBJ1-5; 8 nucleotides agree with TRBD1. This CDR3 has 16 residues. Germline V lookup: CDR1 MNHNS, CDR2 SASEGT. With 5 bases clipped from V and 2 bases from J, the junction kept 8 bases outside the gene matches. CDR3: CASSQGPGQGNQPQHF. For the CDR3, the DNA is TGTGCCAGCAGTCAAGGCCCGGGACAGGGCAATCAGCCCCAGCATTTT.

This clone was seen a single time. The chain joins TRBV2 to TRBJ1-2; TRBD1 matches 7 bases. Germline CDR1 and CDR2: SNHLY and FYNNEI. This CDR3 spans 13 amino acids. V was pared by 10 bases and J by 5 bases, with 10 bases of the junction left unmatched. The CDR3 DNA follows: TGTGCCATCCCGACAGGGAGGCTTTATGGCTACACCTTC. Its protein product is CAIPTGRLYGYTF. Together with reference TRBV2 and TRBJ1-2, the CDR3 gives the full variable domain: EPEVTQTPSHQVTQMGQEVILRCVPISNHLYFYWYRQILGQKVEFLVSFYNNEISEKSEIFDDQFSVERPDGSNFTLKIRSTKLEDSAMYFCAIPTGRLYGYTFGSGTRLTVV.

This chain uses TRBV10-2 with TRBJ1-5; possibly TRBD1 for D (5 bases). The CDR3 runs 13 residues. Trimming pared 8 bases from V and 6 bases from J, leaving 14 bases between. Germline V gene sequence: CDR1 WSHSY, CDR2 SAAADI. In DNA, the CDR3 is TGCGCCAGCGCCAGGGTTGGGGCTCAGCCCCAGCATTTT. Translation: CASARVGAQPQHF.

This clone appeared once. The J gene is TRBJ1-1, the V gene TRBV12-5; no firm D call. Deletions cut 5 bases from V and 1 base from J, with 11 bases between. Germline-derived CDR1 and CDR2 are LGHNT and FRNRAP. There are 14 residues in the CDR3. Here the CDR3 DNA reads TGTGCTAGTGGTCCCCGCGAACCGAACACTGAAGCTTTCTTT. Its translation: CASGPREPNTEAFF.

The V and J genes are TRBV9 and TRBJ2-1; 8 bases are shared with TRBD1. CDR3 length equals 12 residues. CDR1 SGDLS and CDR2 YYNGEE come from the germline V gene. After removal of 2 bases from V and 10 bases from J, the junction contained 2 bases not matched to a gene. The CDR3 loop is CASSVDRGEQFF. CDR3 bases: TGTGCCAGCAGCGTCGACAGGGGCGAGCAGTTCTTC.

The rearrangement uses TRBV10-3 and TRBJ2-5; 8 positions match TRBD2. This CDR3 contains 14 residues. CDR1 and CDR2 (germline): ENHRY, SYGVKD. Trimming took 10 bases from V and 3 from J; bases not matched to a gene: 10. CDR3 residues: CAKRDGGAEETQYF. CDR3 coding DNA: TGTGCCAAAAGGGACGGGGGGGCGGAAGAGACCCAGTACTTC.

The chain is built from TRBV3-1 (or the pseudogene TRBV3-2) and TRBJ2-1; D gene uncertain. Germline V lookup: CDR1 LGHDT, CDR2 YNNKEL (reference sequence). Trimming took 3 bases from V and 5 from J, leaving 14 bases between them. The length of the CDR3 is 15 residues. CDR3 DNA: TGTGCCAGCAGCCAGTCGCAAACAGCCAACAATGAGCAGTTCTTC. Its protein is CASSQSQTANNEQFF.

This clone was detected only a few times. The chain couples TRBV5-1 to TRBJ2-1, with 8 bases lining up with TRBD2. The CDR3 totals 14 residues. Per the germline V gene, CDR1 is SGHRS and CDR2 is YFSETQ. The V gene end was trimmed by 4 bases and the J gene end by 6 bases; junction bases not matched to a gene: 6. In nucleotides, the CDR3 is TGCGCCAGCAGCCCGCCCCTAGCGGGCAATGAGCAGTTCTTC. Translating it yields CASSPPLAGNEQFF.

This clone appeared a few times. V and J are TRBV5-1 and TRBJ1-5; D is unclear. This CDR3 contains 13 residues. Per germline, CDR1 SGHRS and CDR2 YFSETQ. V was trimmed by 0 bases and J by 4 bases, leaving 5 bases between them. Written as DNA, the CDR3 is TGCGCCAGCAGCTTGGACATTAATCAGCCCCAGCATTTT. Its protein is CASSLDINQPQHF.

This chain links TRBV11-2 with TRBJ1-2; weak D call: TRBD1 (5 bases). CDR3 size: 15 residues. The germline gives CDR1 SGHAT, CDR2 FQNNGV. V lost 3 bases, J lost 3 bases, and 14 bases lay in between. The CDR3 region has the DNA TGTGCCAGCAGCTTTCGGGGAGGAGGGGACTATGGCTACACCTTC. Residues: CASSFRGGGDYGYTF.

The chain is built from TRBV9 and TRBJ2-7; 8 nucleotides line up with TRBD1. Germline V gives CDR1 SGDLS, CDR2 YYNGEE. This CDR3 has 15 residues. J gave up 4 bases and V 3 bases, and 9 bases lay outside the gene matches. This CDR3 reads CASSAAAGGAYEQYF. In nucleotides, the CDR3 is TGTGCCAGCAGCGCAGCGGCAGGGGGCGCTTACGAGCAGTACTTC.

This clone occurred once. CDR3 sequence: CATSRRRDSTDTQYF. CDR3 bases: TGTGCCACCAGCAGACGCAGGGATTCCACAGATACGCAGTATTTT. J is TRBJ2-3 and V is TRBV15; maybe TRBD1 (5 bases). The V gene's germline CDR1 is LNHNV and CDR2 YYDKDF (reference sequence). The CDR3 covers 15 residues. The V gene lost 2 bases and the J gene lost 2 bases, with 11 bases spanning the gap.

This clone is a singleton in its sample. This chain connects TRBV5-1 to TRBJ2-1, with 8 bases that match TRBD2. The V segment lost 0 bases and the J segment 4 bases; nucleotides outside the gene matches: 12. The CDR3 spans 18 residues. Germline V gene lookup returns CDR1 SGHRS and CDR2 YFSETQ. The CDR3 DNA reads as TGCGCCAGCAGCTTGGTGAGCGGGGGCCTATCAGGGTACAATGAGCAGTTCTTC. Translation: CASSLVSGGLSGYNEQFF.

The chain recombines TRBV28 with TRBJ1-3, with D possibly TRBD1 on 5 matching bases. CDR1 and CDR2 from the germline V gene are MDHEN and SYDVKM. The CDR3 totals 13 residues. Trimming stripped 5 bases from V and 4 bases from J, with 9 bases between. The CDR3 here is CASSLTAGNTIYF. In DNA, the CDR3 is TGTGCCAGCAGTCTGACAGCCGGAAACACCATATATTTT.

The chain recombines TRBV14 with TRBJ2-5; no clear D gene. The CDR3 has 13 amino acids. Looked up from germline, CDR1 is SGHDN and CDR2 is FVKESK. V was clipped by 5 bases and J by 5 bases, with 12 bases between them. DNA for the CDR3: TGTGCCAGCAGCTCCCAACGCGGCGAGACCCAGTACTTC. It is translated as CASSSQRGETQYF. Looking up the rest from reference TRBV14 and TRBJ2-5 gives the full variable domain: EAGVTQFPSHSVIEKGQTVTLRCDPISGHDNLYWYRRVMGKEIKFLLHFVKESKQDESGMPNNRFLAERTGGTYSTLKVQPAELEDSGVYFCASSSQRGETQYFGPGTRLLVL.

The chain couples TRBV25-1 to TRBJ2-1; no clear D gene. Trimming took off 4 bases at V and 5 bases at J, with 15 bases between the two ends. The CDR3 length is 15 residues. Germline V gene sequence: CDR1 MGHDK, CDR2 SYGVNS. The CDR3 DNA sequence: TGTGCCAGCAGTGCGAGTTCTGCCGCTAACAATGAGCAGTTCTTC. It is translated as CASSASSAANNEQFF.

This chain uses TRBV6-4 with TRBJ1-2; TRBD1 aligns across 9 bases. Per germline, CDR1 MRHNA and CDR2 SNTAGT. The trim removed 0 bases at V and 4 bases at J, leaving 3 bases unmatched. The CDR3 extends over 15 amino acids. The CDR3 nucleotides read TGTGCCAGCAGTGACTCGGGGACAGGGTCCTATGGCTACACCTTC. Protein sequence: CASSDSGTGSYGYTF.

V and J are TRBV27 and TRBJ2-1; TRBD2 agrees at 8 bases. With 6 bases clipped from V and 10 bases from J, the junction kept 11 bases outside the gene matches. The CDR3 runs to 14 residues. Germline CDR1 MNHEY, CDR2 SMNVEV (reference sequence). This CDR3 reads CASRIQLGGAEQFF. The CDR3 DNA reads as TGTGCCAGCAGGATCCAGCTCGGGGGGGCCGAGCAGTTCTTC.

This clone was observed once. The CDR3 coding sequence is TGTGCCAGCAGTTACCGTCAGGGAAGCGGCTACACCTTC. Protein sequence: CASSYRQGSGYTF. This sequence joins TRBV6-5 and TRBJ1-2, with D perhaps TRBD1 (5 bases). Trimming stripped 2 bases from V and 8 bases from J, with 12 bases between. CDR3 size: 13 residues. CDR1 and CDR2 from the germline V gene are MNHEY and SVGAGI.

The chain combines TRBV11-3 with TRBJ2-3; TRBD2 matches 8 bases. The germline V gene encodes CDR1 SGHNT and CDR2 YENEEA. CDR3 length: 17 amino acids. V lost 2 bases and J lost 1; bases outside the gene matches: 8. CDR3 coding DNA: TGTGCCAGCAGCTTAACGGGCAGCGGGGGTCGCACAGATACGCAGTATTTT. It yields the protein CASSLTGSGGRTDTQYF.